Presented here are 21 T cell receptor beta chains from one specimen sequenced in a study of OX40 agonist ivuxolimab in advanced cancers. Profiled with immunoSEQ multiplex PCR; TCRdb holds only in-frame clones, not every one. The sample yields about 39,000 clones, about 93% seen once. The specimen comprised CD4+ or CD8+ T cells sorted from blood, sampled in a trial of the OX40 agonist ivuxolimab. All receptors derive from an adult with an advanced solid tumor such as melanoma, head and neck, liver or kidney cancer.

This chain uses TRBV6-5 with TRBJ1-5; D is unresolved. The germline gives CDR1 MNHEY, CDR2 SVGAGI. CDR3 length equals 13 residues. V was shortened by 2 bases and J by 5 bases, with 7 bases between the two germline ends. This CDR3 reads CASSYGSYQPQHF. The CDR3 bases are TGTGCCAGCAGTTACGGCAGCTATCAGCCCCAGCATTTT.

The J gene is TRBJ2-2, the V gene TRBV11-2, with 10 bases identical to TRBD2. CDR1 SGHAT and CDR2 FQNNGV come from the germline V gene. The J segment lost 4 bases and the V segment lost 3 bases, leaving 5 bases of the junction unmatched. This CDR3 is built from 16 residues. The DNA of the CDR3 is TGTGCCAGCAGCTTTCCGGGACTAGCGTCCACCGGGGAGCTGTTTTTT. Its translation: CASSFPGLASTGELFF.

This clone was recorded a few times. The chain employs TRBV2 and TRBJ2-1, with unresolved D. CDR1 SNHLY and CDR2 FYNNEI come from the germline V gene. The CDR3 length is 11 residues. Between the trimmed V and J ends, which lost 7 bases and 9 bases, there was a span of 10 bases. The CDR3 protein is CASILRGEQFF. Written as DNA, the CDR3 is TGTGCCAGCATCCTCCGTGGTGAGCAGTTCTTC.

The gene calls are TRBV6-4 and TRBJ2-1; TRBD2 aligns across 12 bases. The trim removed 6 bases at V and 7 bases at J, leaving 7 bases unmatched. Germline CDR1 and CDR2: MRHNA and SNTAGT. The CDR3 has 15 residues. The CDR3 DNA sequence: TGTGCCAGCAGAAAGACTAGCGGGAGCCCGAATGAGCAGTTCTTC. This gives the protein CASRKTSGSPNEQFF.

With respect to this clone: Other DNA sequences from this sample encode an identical CDR3 as well. The rearrangement uses TRBV6-1 and TRBJ2-7; the match to TRBD2 covers 7 bases. The ends lost 1 base at V and 3 bases at J; junction bases unmatched: 6. Per germline, CDR1 MNHNS and CDR2 SASEGT. The CDR3 is 15 residues long. CDR3 loop: CASSEERGPFYEQYF. CDR3 nucleotide sequence: TGTGCCAGCAGTGAAGAGCGGGGTCCCTTCTACGAGCAGTACTTC.

The CDR3 sequence: CASSASSGRAGTGELFF. CDR3 in DNA: TGCGCCAGCAGCGCCAGTAGCGGGAGGGCGGGCACCGGGGAGCTGTTTTTT. The chain has TRBV10-2 and TRBJ2-2; TRBD2 matches at 11 bases. Germline CDR1 is WSHSY and CDR2 is SAAADI. Trimming at V came to 6 bases and at J to 4 bases, leaving 10 bases not matched to a gene. There are 17 residues in the CDR3.

This chain links TRBV19 with TRBJ2-1, with unresolved D. This CDR3 is built from 12 residues. Looked up from germline, CDR1 is LNHDA and CDR2 is SQIVND (reference sequence). V was pared by 5 bases and J by 10 bases, with 12 bases between. The DNA of the CDR3 is TGTGCCAGTAGTGTCCAGTTCGGCGAGCAGTTCTTC. It encodes CASSVQFGEQFF.

The V call is TRBV6-1, the J call TRBJ1-4; the D gene is possibly TRBD1 (5 bases). CDR1 is MNHNS and CDR2 is SASEGT in the germline V gene. The CDR3 has 14 amino acids. V gave up 4 bases and J gave up 6 bases, with 12 bases separating them. CDR3 protein: CASSAGIVDEKLFF. In nucleotides, the CDR3 is TGTGCCAGCAGTGCAGGGATAGTGGATGAAAAACTGTTTTTT.

This clone occurred once. The genes are TRBV5-6 and TRBJ2-1, with 8 bases aligning to TRBD1. Germline lookup yields CDR1 SGHDT and CDR2 YYEEEE. The CDR3 extends over 15 amino acids. V gave up 3 bases and J gave up 4 bases; unmatched junction bases: 6. The DNA of the CDR3 is TGTGCCAGCAGCTCGCCCAGACAGGGGTACAATGAGCAGTTCTTC. It encodes CASSSPRQGYNEQFF.

V is TRBV2 and J is TRBJ2-1; D might be TRBD1 or TRBD2, each matching 5 bases. The germline V gene has CDR1 SNHLY and CDR2 FYNNEI. Trimming pared 4 bases from V and 0 bases from J, leaving 10 bases between. CDR3 length: 15 amino acids. Here the CDR3 DNA reads TGTGCCAGCAGTGCGGGACGTAGCTCCTACAATGAGCAGTTCTTC. As protein: CASSAGRSSYNEQFF.

The genes are TRBV7-9 and TRBJ1-1; D remains ambiguous. CDR1 is SEHNR and CDR2 is FQNEAQ in the germline V gene (reference sequence). The CDR3 runs to 11 residues. The V end was cut by 5 bases, the J end by 7 bases, with 8 bases between. The CDR3 loop reads CASSPPVEAFF. The CDR3 bases are TGTGCCAGCAGCCCGCCCGTTGAAGCTTTCTTT.

V is TRBV5-6 and J is TRBJ2-3; D may match TRBD1 or TRBD2 (5 bases each). The V gene's germline CDR1 is SGHDT and CDR2 YYEEEE. The CDR3 is made up of 15 amino acids. V gave up 4 bases and J gave up 4 bases, with 16 bases separating them. CDR3 protein: CASSPGPVAPDTQYF. As DNA, the CDR3 is TGTGCCAGCAGCCCGGGACCCGTGGCCCCAGATACGCAGTATTTT. The whole variable domain, filled in from reference TRBV5-6 and TRBJ2-3, reads DAGVTQSPTHLIKTRGQQVTLRCSPKSGHDTVSWYQQALGQGPQFIFQYYEEEERQRGNFPDRFSGHQFPNYSSELNVNALLLGDSALYLCASSPGPVAPDTQYFGPGTRLTVL.

V gene TRBV5-5 combines with J gene TRBJ2-1; 7 nucleotides match TRBD2. This CDR3 region has 16 residues. J gave up 4 bases and V 4 bases, and 11 bases lay outside the gene matches. Germline V CDR1 and CDR2: SGHKS, YYEKEE (reference sequence). The CDR3 region is CASSVPSGAGYNEQFF. CDR3 sequence (DNA): TGTGCCAGCAGCGTACCTAGCGGAGCGGGTTACAATGAGCAGTTCTTC.

The rearrangement links TRBV27 to TRBJ2-7; D call uncertain. The CDR3 covers 14 residues. V gave up 1 base and J gave up 0 bases, with 7 bases separating them. Germline V gives CDR1 MNHEY, CDR2 SMNVEV (reference sequence). The DNA for the CDR3 is TGTGCCAGCAGTTTATACGGGCCCTCCTACGAGCAGTACTTC. Its translation is CASSLYGPSYEQYF.

This clone was counted once. The chain is built from TRBV11-3 and TRBJ2-7; 9 bases line up with TRBD1. The germline V gene has CDR1 SGHNT and CDR2 YENEEA. The CDR3 runs to 18 residues. The V segment lost 1 base and the J segment 3 bases; nucleotides outside the gene matches: 13. In DNA, the CDR3 is TGTGCCAGCAGCTTAGGTTTCGGGACAGGGATAGGAGGCTACGAGCAGTACTTC. This codes for CASSLGFGTGIGGYEQYF.

The sample holds one count of this clone. The V gene is TRBV7-9, the J gene TRBJ2-1, with 8 bases that match TRBD2. After removal of 5 bases from V and 6 bases from J, the junction contained 9 bases not matched to a gene. CDR1 SEHNR and CDR2 FQNEAQ come from the germline V gene (reference sequence). The CDR3 runs to 15 residues. DNA for the CDR3: TGTGCCAGCAGCCCCCCGGACCGGGAGGGCAATGAGCAGTTCTTC. Translation gives CASSPPDREGNEQFF.

This clone was picked up one time. The V call is TRBV9, the J call TRBJ2-1; TRBD2 aligns across 11 bases. From germline, CDR1 is SGDLS and CDR2 YYNGEE. V lost 4 bases to trimming and J lost 6 bases; unmatched junction nucleotides: 3. The CDR3 is made up of 14 amino acids. The CDR3, as DNA: TGTGCCAGCAGCCCACTAGCGGGAGTCAATGAGCAGTTCTTC. It codes for CASSPLAGVNEQFF.

This clone was found a few times. This chain links TRBV9 with TRBJ2-1, with 9 positions matching TRBD2. The germline CDR1 and CDR2 sequences are SGDLS and YYNGEE. This CDR3 spans 15 amino acids. With 4 bases clipped from V and 1 base from J, the junction kept 3 bases outside the gene matches. The CDR3 protein is CASSPSGVSYNEQFF. DNA of the CDR3: TGTGCCAGCAGCCCTAGCGGGGTTTCCTACAATGAGCAGTTCTTC.

The genes are TRBV27 and TRBJ1-1; D call uncertain. This CDR3 spans 13 amino acids. Germline V gives CDR1 MNHEY, CDR2 SMNVEV (reference sequence). Trimming took off 5 bases at V and 7 bases at J, with 14 bases between the two ends. The CDR3 region is CASSPSEVSEAFF. The CDR3 bases are TGTGCCAGCAGTCCCTCCGAAGTGAGTGAAGCTTTCTTT.

The chain joins TRBV28 to TRBJ2-2, with 10 bases aligning to TRBD2. The V gene end was trimmed by 2 bases and the J gene end by 4 bases; junction bases not matched to a gene: 10. This CDR3 has 18 residues. Germline V gives CDR1 MDHEN, CDR2 SYDVKM. In DNA, the CDR3 is TGTGCCAGCAGTTTAGTCGGCGGGACTAGCGATCTCACCGGGGAGCTGTTTTTT. Its protein product is CASSLVGGTSDLTGELFF.

The genes are TRBV6-5 and TRBJ1-1, with 7 bases matching TRBD1. The CDR3 has 13 amino acids. V shed 6 bases and J 5 bases; nucleotides not matched to a gene: 6. Germline V gives CDR1 MNHEY, CDR2 SVGAGI. CDR3 protein: CASSRGTATEAFF. CDR3 in DNA: TGTGCCAGCAGCCGGGGGACAGCTACTGAAGCTTTCTTT.